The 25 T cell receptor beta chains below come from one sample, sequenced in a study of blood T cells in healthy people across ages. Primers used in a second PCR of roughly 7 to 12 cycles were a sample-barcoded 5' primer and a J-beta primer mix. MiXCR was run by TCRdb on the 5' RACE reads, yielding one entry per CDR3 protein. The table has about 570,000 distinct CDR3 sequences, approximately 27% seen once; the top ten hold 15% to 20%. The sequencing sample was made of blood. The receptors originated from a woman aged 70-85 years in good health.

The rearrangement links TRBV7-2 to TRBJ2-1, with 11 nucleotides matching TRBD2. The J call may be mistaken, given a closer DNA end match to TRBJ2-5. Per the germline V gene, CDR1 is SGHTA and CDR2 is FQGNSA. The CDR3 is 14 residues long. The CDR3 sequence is CANNIAGGKETQYF. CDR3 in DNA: TGTGCCAACAACATAGCGGGGGGGAAAGAGACCCAGTACTTC.

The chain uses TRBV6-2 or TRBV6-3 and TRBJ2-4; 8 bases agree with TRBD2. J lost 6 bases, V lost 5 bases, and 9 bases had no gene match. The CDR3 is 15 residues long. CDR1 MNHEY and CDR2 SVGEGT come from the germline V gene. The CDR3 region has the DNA TGTGCCAGCAGTCTATCCGGGACTAGAGGAAACATTCAGTACTTC. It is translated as CASSLSGTRGNIQYF.

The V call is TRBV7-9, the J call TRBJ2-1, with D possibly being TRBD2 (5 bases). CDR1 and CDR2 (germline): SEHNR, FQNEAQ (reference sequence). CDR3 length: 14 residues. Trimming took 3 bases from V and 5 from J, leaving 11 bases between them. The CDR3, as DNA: TGTGCCAGCAGCTTTAGCGAGTGGAACAATGAGCAGTTCTTC. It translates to CASSFSEWNNEQFF.

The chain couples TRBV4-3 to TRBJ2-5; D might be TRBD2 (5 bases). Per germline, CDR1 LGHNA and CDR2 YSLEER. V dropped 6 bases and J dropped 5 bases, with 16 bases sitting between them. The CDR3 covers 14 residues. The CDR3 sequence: CASSRTFSGETQYF. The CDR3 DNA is TGCGCCAGCAGTCGGACCTTCTCGGGGGAGACCCAGTACTTC.

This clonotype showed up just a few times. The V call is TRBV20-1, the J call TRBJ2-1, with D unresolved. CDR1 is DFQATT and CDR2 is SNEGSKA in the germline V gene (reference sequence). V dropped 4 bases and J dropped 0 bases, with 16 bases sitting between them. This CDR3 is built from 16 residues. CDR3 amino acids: CSANSLAESSYNEQFF. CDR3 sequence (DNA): TGCAGTGCTAACTCTCTGGCGGAGTCCTCCTACAATGAGCAGTTCTTC.

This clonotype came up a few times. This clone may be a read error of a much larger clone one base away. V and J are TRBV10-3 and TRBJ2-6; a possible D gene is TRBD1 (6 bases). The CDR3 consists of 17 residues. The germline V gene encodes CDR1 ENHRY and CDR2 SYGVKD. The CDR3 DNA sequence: TGTGCCATCAGTGCAGAGAGGGGGAGCTCTGGGGCCAACGCCCTGACTTTC. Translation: CAISAERGSSGANALTF.

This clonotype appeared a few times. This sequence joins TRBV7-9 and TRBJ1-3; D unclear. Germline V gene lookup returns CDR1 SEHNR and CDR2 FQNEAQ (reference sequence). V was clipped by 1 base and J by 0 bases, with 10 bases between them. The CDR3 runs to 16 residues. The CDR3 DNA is TGTGCCAGCAGCTTAGATGGACTTCTCTCTGGAAACACCATATATTTT. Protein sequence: CASSLDGLLSGNTIYF.

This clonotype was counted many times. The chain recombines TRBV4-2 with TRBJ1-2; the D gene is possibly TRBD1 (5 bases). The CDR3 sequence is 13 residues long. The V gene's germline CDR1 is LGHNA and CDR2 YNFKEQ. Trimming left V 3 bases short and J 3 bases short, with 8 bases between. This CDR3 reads CASSHQGDYGYTF. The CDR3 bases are TGTGCCAGCAGCCATCAGGGAGACTATGGCTACACCTTC.

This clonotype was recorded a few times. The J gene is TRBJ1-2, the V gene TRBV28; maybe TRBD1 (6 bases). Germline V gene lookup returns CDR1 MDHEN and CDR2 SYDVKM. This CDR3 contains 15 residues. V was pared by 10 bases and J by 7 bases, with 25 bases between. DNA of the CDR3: TGTGCCACCAACGCGGGGGGGGCGAGTGGAGCTGGCTACACCTTC. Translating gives CATNAGGASGAGYTF.

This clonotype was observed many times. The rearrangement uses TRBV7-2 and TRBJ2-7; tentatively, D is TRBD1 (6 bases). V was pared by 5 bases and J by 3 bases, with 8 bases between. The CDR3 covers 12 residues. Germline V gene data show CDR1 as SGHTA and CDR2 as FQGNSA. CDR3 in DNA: TGTGCCAGCAGCATACAGGGCTACGAGCAGTACTTC. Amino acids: CASSIQGYEQYF.

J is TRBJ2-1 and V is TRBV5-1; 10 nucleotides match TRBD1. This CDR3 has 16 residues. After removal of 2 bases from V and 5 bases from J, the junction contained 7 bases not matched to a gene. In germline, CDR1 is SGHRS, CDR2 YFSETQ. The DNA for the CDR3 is TGCGCCAGCAGCTTCGCGACAGGGGGCGTGAACAATGAGCAGTTCTTC. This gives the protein CASSFATGGVNNEQFF.

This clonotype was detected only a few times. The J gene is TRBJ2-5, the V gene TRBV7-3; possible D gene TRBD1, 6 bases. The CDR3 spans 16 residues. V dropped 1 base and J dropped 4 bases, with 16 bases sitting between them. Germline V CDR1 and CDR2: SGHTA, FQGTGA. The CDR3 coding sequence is TGTGCCAGCAGCTTAAATCAGGGGAGTTCGTCAGAGACCCAGTACTTC. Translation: CASSLNQGSSSETQYF. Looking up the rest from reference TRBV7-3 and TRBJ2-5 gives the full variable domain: GAGVSQTPSNKVTEKGKYVELRCDPISGHTALYWYRQSLGQGPEFLIYFQGTGAADDSGLPNDRFFAVRPEGSVSTLKIQRTERGDSAVYLCASSLNQGSSSETQYFGPGTRLLVL.

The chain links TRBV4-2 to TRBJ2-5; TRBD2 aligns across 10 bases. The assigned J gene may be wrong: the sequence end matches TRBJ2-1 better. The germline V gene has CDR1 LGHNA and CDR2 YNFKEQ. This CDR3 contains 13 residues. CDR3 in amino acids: CASSPGSGGEQFF. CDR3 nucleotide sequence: TGTGCCAGCAGCCCAGGTAGCGGGGGGGAGCAGTTCTTC.

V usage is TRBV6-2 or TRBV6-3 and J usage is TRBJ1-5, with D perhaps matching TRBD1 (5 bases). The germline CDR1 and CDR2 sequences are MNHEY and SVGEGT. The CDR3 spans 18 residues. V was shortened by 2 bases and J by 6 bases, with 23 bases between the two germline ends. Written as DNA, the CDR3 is TGTGCCAGCAGTTACGGGTTAGGGGCACCTGGATCCGGTCAGCCCCAGCATTTT. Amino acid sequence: CASSYGLGAPGSGQPQHF.

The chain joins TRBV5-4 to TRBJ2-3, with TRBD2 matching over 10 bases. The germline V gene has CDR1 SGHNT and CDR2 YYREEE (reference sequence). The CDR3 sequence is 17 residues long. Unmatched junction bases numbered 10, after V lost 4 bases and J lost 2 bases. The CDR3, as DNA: TGTGCCAGCAGCGGCGGACCGAGCGGGGGGGCCACAGATACGCAGTATTTT. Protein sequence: CASSGGPSGGATDTQYF.

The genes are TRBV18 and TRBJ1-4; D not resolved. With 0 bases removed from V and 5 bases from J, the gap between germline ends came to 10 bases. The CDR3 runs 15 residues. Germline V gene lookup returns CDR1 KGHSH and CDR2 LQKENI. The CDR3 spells CASSPPGYDNEKLFF. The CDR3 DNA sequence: TGTGCCAGCTCACCACCTGGTTATGACAATGAAAAACTGTTTTTT.

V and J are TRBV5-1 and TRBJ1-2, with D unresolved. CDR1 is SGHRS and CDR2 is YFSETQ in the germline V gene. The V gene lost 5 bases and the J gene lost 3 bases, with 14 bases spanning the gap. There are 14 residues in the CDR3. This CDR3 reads CASREGFQDYGYTF. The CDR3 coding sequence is TGCGCCAGCAGAGAAGGGTTCCAGGACTATGGCTACACCTTC.

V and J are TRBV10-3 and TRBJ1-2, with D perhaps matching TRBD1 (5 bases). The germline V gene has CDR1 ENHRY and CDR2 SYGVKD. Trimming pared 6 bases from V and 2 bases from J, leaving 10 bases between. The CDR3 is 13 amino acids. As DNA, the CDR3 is TGTGCCATCAGAAGGGACGGAAACTATGGCTACACCTTC. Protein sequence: CAIRRDGNYGYTF.

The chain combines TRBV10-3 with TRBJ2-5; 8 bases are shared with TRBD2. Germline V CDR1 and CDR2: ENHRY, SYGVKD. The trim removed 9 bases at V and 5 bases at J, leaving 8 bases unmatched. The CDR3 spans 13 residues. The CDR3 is CAIQAGGRETQYF. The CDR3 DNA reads TGTGCCATACAGGCGGGGGGAAGGGAGACCCAGTACTTC.

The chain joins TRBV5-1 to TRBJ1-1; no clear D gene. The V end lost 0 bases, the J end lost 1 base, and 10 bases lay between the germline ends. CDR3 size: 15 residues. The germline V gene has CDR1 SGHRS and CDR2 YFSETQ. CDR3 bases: TGCGCCAGCAGCTTGGAGGATGGCGGGAACACTGAAGCTTTCTTT. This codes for CASSLEDGGNTEAFF.

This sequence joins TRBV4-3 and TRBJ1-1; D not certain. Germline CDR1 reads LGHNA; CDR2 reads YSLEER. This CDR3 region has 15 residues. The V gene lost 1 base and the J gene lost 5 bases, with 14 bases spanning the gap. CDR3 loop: CASSQGGIGLTEAFF. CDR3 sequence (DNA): TGCGCCAGCAGCCAAGGAGGAATAGGGTTGACTGAAGCTTTCTTT.

The CDR3 here is CASSAKRGQIAGAGNEQFF. The CDR3 DNA follows: TGTGCCAGCAGCGCGAAGAGGGGGCAAATAGCGGGGGCGGGCAATGAGCAGTTCTTC. The gene calls are TRBV9 and TRBJ2-1, with TRBD2 matching 9 bases. CDR1 and CDR2 (germline): SGDLS, YYNGEE. V lost 3 bases and J lost 6; bases outside the gene matches: 19. The CDR3 sequence is 19 residues long. The full variable domain, in which reference TRBV9 and TRBJ2-1 provide the parts outside the CDR3, is DSGVTQTPKHLITATGQRVTLRCSPRSGDLSVYWYQQSLDQGLQFLIQYYNGEERAKGNILERFSAQQFPDLHSELNLSSLELGDSALYFCASSAKRGQIAGAGNEQFFGPGTRLTVL.

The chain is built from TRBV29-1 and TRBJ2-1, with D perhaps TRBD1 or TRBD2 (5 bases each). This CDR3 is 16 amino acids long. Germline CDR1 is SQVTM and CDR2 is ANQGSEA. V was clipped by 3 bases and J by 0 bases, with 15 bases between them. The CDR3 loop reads CSVELNRDGSYNEQFF. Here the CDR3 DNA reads TGCAGCGTTGAGTTAAACCGGGACGGCTCCTACAATGAGCAGTTCTTC.

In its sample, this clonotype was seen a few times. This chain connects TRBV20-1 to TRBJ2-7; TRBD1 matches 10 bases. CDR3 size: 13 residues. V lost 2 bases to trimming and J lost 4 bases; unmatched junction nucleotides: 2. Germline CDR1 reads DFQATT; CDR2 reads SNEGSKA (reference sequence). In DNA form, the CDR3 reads TGCAGTGCTAGATGGGACAGGGGATACGAGCAGTACTTC. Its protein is CSARWDRGYEQYF.

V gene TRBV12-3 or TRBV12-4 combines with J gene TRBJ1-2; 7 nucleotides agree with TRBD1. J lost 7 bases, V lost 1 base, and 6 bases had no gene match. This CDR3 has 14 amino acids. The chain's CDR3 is CASSLEGAGCGYTF. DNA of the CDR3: TGTGCCAGCAGTTTAGAGGGGGCGGGCTGTGGCTACACCTTC.